This entry describes one T cell receptor (beta chain). What it binds is not known. Measured with immunoSEQ multiplex PCR; TCRdb has only the in-frame clones, and not every one. The sample consists of roughly 110,000 clones, 55% to 75% of them appearing once. From germline, CDR1 is SGHRS and CDR2 YFSETQ. The trim removed 4 bases at V and 9 bases at J, leaving 7 bases unmatched. The CDR3 is made up of 15 amino acids. This sample was included in a study of cytotoxic CD8 clonotypes in ibrutinib-treated CLL. Points from the study as a whole: Clonality was higher at baseline than in age-matched healthy donors and tracked circulating CD8+ T-cell counts. An increase in clonality occurred at ibrutinib response, followed by a return toward baseline at progression.

TCR beta libraries used around 2 micrograms of DNA from cryopreserved PBMCs. This receptor was taken from a human donor with chronic lymphocytic leukemia. The chain combines TRBV5-1 with TRBJ2-1; 13 bases are a match to TRBD2. Specimen: PBMCs, collected after 24 months of ibrutinib treatment. In DNA, the CDR3 is TGCGCCAGCAGCCGGACTAGCGGGGGTATTGGTGAGCAGTTCTTC. Translating gives CASSRTSGGIGEQFF.